This T cell receptor (beta chain) was recovered during a study of CD8 T cells in Susac syndrome. Trimming removed 6 bases at V and 0 bases at J, with 12 bases between. CDR1 and CDR2 from the germline V gene are SNHLY and FYNNEI. The CDR3 extends over 15 amino acids. This clonotype was detected only once. The authors reverse transcribed 0.5 to 1 ug RNA with random hexamers. Amplification of TCR beta CDR3 by immunoSEQ multiplex PCR spanned 54 Vbeta and 13 Jbeta. TCRdb passed the immunoSEQ multiplex PCR reads through MiXCR, listing each CDR3 protein once. This sample has about 290,000 distinct CDR3 sequences, with approximately 85% found just once.

The chain couples TRBV2 to TRBJ2-1; no reliable D call. The source material was CD8+ T cells from PBMCs. This clonotype was obtained from a human donor with multiple sclerosis. As DNA, the CDR3 is TGTGCCAGCAGGTCAGGTGGGTTCTCCTACAATGAGCAGTTCTTC. Translation: CASRSGGFSYNEQFF.